A single sample gave rise to the 19 T cell receptor beta chains below, sequenced in a study of T and B cells in COVID-19 patients. Multiplex PCR with BIOMED2 TRB-A/B primer pools amplified TRB rearrangements. TCRdb reanalysed the multiplex PCR reads using MiXCR and keeps one entry per CDR3 protein. The profile covers around 30,000 distinct CDR3 sequences, with 30% to 35% appearing a single time and 1.7% taken by the ten largest. Blood genomic DNA input for TRB amplification was roughly 220-500 ng. Material for sequencing was blood. The receptors here all came from a human donor who had recovered from COVID-19.

V and J are TRBV27 and TRBJ1-6; D not certain. With 6 bases removed from V and 0 bases from J, the gap between germline ends came to 9 bases. CDR3 length: 15 amino acids. Germline V gives CDR1 MNHEY, CDR2 SMNVEV (reference sequence). The CDR3 sequence is CASRRRSSYNSPLHF. The CDR3 DNA follows: TGTGCCAGCAGGAGGCGGAGCTCCTATAATTCACCCCTCCACTTT.

Only a few counts were recorded for this clonotype. The chain combines TRBV6-6 with TRBJ1-1, with 8 nucleotides matching TRBD1. The CDR3 contains 14 residues. The germline CDR1 and CDR2 sequences are MNHNY and SVGAGI (reference sequence). J was trimmed by 1 base and V by 4 bases; bases with no gene match: 2. The CDR3 coding sequence is TGTGCCAGCAGTTGGACAGGGCGGAACACTGAAGCTTTCTTT. Protein: CASSWTGRNTEAFF.

This clonotype was picked up a small number of times. The V gene is TRBV28, the J gene TRBJ2-1, with D hard to call. This CDR3 comprises 14 residues. From germline, CDR1 is MDHEN and CDR2 SYDVKM. V shed 5 bases and J shed 6 bases, with 14 bases lying between them. The CDR3 DNA is TGTGCCAGCAGTCCCACCCTGCACCGCAATGAGCAGTTCTTC. Amino acid sequence: CASSPTLHRNEQFF.

This clonotype was counted only a few times. The chain combines TRBV6-1 with TRBJ2-1; 8 nucleotides line up with TRBD2. This CDR3 contains 14 residues. CDR1 is MNHNS, CDR2 SASEGT, per germline. V was pared by 6 bases and J by 3 bases, with 4 bases of the junction left unmatched. CDR3 in DNA: TGTGCCAGCAGAGCGGGGGCCAACTACAATGAGCAGTTCTTC. This codes for CASRAGANYNEQFF.

This clonotype was counted a few times. The V gene is TRBV5-4, the J gene TRBJ2-3; TRBD2 agrees at 8 bases. The CDR3 contains 16 residues. The ends lost 3 bases at V and 4 bases at J; junction bases unmatched: 10. Germline V lookup: CDR1 SGHNT, CDR2 YYREEE (reference sequence). Here the CDR3 reads CASSSAGTRSADTQYF. As DNA, the CDR3 is TGTGCCAGCAGCTCCGCCGGGACTAGATCCGCAGATACGCAGTATTTT.

The table lists this clonotype with a few counts. This chain joins TRBV12-3 or TRBV12-4 and TRBJ2-5, with 7 bases lining up with TRBD1. This CDR3 spans 15 amino acids. With V trimmed by 1 base and J by 5 bases, 7 bases remained unmatched. CDR3 sequence (DNA): TGTGCCAGCAGTTTAGGGTGGACAGGCGGGGAGACCCAGTACTTC. This gives the protein CASSLGWTGGETQYF.

In its sample, this clonotype was seen once. A read error may be the cause here, since a much bigger clone is one base away. The chain links TRBV6-1 to TRBJ1-6; 7 bases agree with TRBD1. Germline CDR1 is MNHNS and CDR2 is SASEGT. The CDR3 runs to 14 residues. CDR3 region: CASSVGTDNSPLRF. CDR3 DNA sequence: TGTGCCAGCAGTGTTGGGACAGATAATTCACCCCTCCGCTTT.

There are a few counts of this clonotype. The chain carries TRBV6-2 or TRBV6-3 and TRBJ1-2, with no clear D. CDR1 and CDR2 from the germline V gene are MNHEY and SVGEGT. Trimming took 2 bases from V and 3 from J, leaving 10 bases between them. This CDR3 comprises 14 residues. In DNA form, the CDR3 reads TGTGCCAGCAGTTACGCCGACGGATACTATGGCTACACCTTC. It encodes CASSYADGYYGYTF.

This clonotype was recorded many times. DNA of the CDR3: TGTGCCAGCAGTTACGGGCCTCAAGGAGAAAAACTGTTTTTT. Translation gives CASSYGPQGEKLFF. This sequence joins TRBV6-5 and TRBJ1-4; D is ambiguous. This CDR3 contains 14 residues. Trimming cost V 2 bases and J 8 bases, with 12 bases left between them. Looked up from germline, CDR1 is MNHEY and CDR2 is SVGAGI.

This clonotype was seen a handful of times. This chain uses TRBV6-1 with TRBJ1-2; 11 bases are shared with TRBD1. Per the germline V gene, CDR1 is MNHNS and CDR2 is SASEGT. There are 14 residues in the CDR3. Losses at the gene ends were 6 bases for V and 7 bases for J; bases not matched to a gene: 7. The CDR3 DNA is TGTGCCAGCAGCGAGGGACAGGGGGTCCCTGGCTACACCTTC. Its protein is CASSEGQGVPGYTF.

The V gene is TRBV5-4, the J gene TRBJ2-5, with D perhaps matching TRBD1 or TRBD2 (5 bases each). The CDR3 contains 15 residues. Germline V gene data show CDR1 as SGHNT and CDR2 as YYREEE (reference sequence). With 4 bases removed from V and 2 bases from J, the gap between germline ends came to 15 bases. CDR3 sequence (DNA): TGTGCCAGCAGCCCTTTAGAGGGGCGGCAAGAGACCCAGTACTTC. It codes for CASSPLEGRQETQYF.

This clonotype was counted between two and nine times. V and J are TRBV6-2 or TRBV6-3 and TRBJ2-3; either TRBD1 or TRBD2 may fit D (5 bases each). Germline assignment: CDR1 MNHEY and CDR2 SVGEGT. The CDR3 is made up of 18 amino acids. The V gene lost 2 bases and the J gene lost 0 bases, with 18 bases spanning the gap. The CDR3, as DNA: TGTGCCAGCAGTTACCCTCGGGGTAGGGGAACGAGCACAGATACGCAGTATTTT. Its translation: CASSYPRGRGTSTDTQYF.

The chain employs TRBV27 and TRBJ2-3, with 12 bases identical to TRBD2. The CDR3 contains 19 residues. The germline gives CDR1 MNHEY, CDR2 SMNVEV (reference sequence). V dropped 5 bases and J dropped 8; count of bases not matched to a gene: 20. The DNA of the CDR3 is TGTGCCAGCAGTCGGGGGCCTGGGCTAGCGGGAGGGCCTGGGGTTACGCAGTATTTT. Its translation is CASSRGPGLAGGPGVTQYF.

This sequence joins TRBV5-1 and TRBJ2-1, with 11 bases aligning to TRBD2. The V gene's germline CDR1 is SGHRS and CDR2 YFSETQ. The junction had 8 bases not matched to a gene; V was cut back by 3 bases and J by 9 bases. This CDR3 is built from 15 residues. Here the CDR3 reads CASSSSGGPSSEQFF. In DNA form, the CDR3 reads TGCGCCAGCAGCTCTAGCGGGGGGCCCTCTAGTGAGCAGTTCTTC.

This clonotype was recorded a few times. V usage is TRBV6-5 and J usage is TRBJ2-1; no firm D call. Germline V lookup: CDR1 MNHEY, CDR2 SVGAGI. V shed 6 bases and J shed 5 bases, with 8 bases lying between them. This CDR3 region has 12 residues. CDR3 sequence reads: CASRMTHNEQFF. The CDR3 nucleotides are TGTGCCAGCAGGATGACTCACAATGAGCAGTTCTTC.

This clonotype was counted between two and nine times. This chain connects TRBV6-2 or TRBV6-3 to TRBJ2-5; 11 bases fit TRBD1. CDR3 length equals 18 residues. Germline assignment: CDR1 MNHEY and CDR2 SVGEGT. Trimming cost V 5 bases and J 5 bases; bases outside gene matches: 16. CDR3 loop: CASSRQPRLDRGQETQYF. In nucleotides, the CDR3 is TGTGCCAGCAGTAGACAACCCCGATTGGACAGGGGGCAGGAGACCCAGTACTTC.

This clonotype has a single count. This chain links TRBV7-9 with TRBJ1-3, with D possibly TRBD1 on 5 matching bases. Germline CDR1 SEHNR, CDR2 FQNEAQ (reference sequence). The length of the CDR3 is 15 residues. V lost 5 bases and J lost 2, with 13 bases in between. The CDR3 region is CASSPGHAAGNTIYF. The CDR3 region has the DNA TGTGCCAGCAGCCCAGGACACGCCGCTGGAAACACCATATATTTT. The whole variable domain, filled in from reference TRBV7-9 and TRBJ1-3, reads DTGVSQNPRHKITKRGQNVTFRCDPISEHNRLYWYRQTLGQGPEFLTYFQNEAQLEKSRLLSDRFSAERPKGSFSTLEIQRTEQGDSAMYLCASSPGHAAGNTIYFGEGSWLTVV.

By its share, this clonotype is medium-sized. This chain joins TRBV19 and TRBJ2-2; D remains unclear. This CDR3 spans 13 amino acids. Germline V CDR1 and CDR2: LNHDA, SQIVND (reference sequence). The V and J ends lost 6 bases and 4 bases respectively, with 9 bases between them. The CDR3 nucleotides read TGTGCCAGTAGGCTCCCGGGCACCGGGGAGCTGTTTTTT. Protein: CASRLPGTGELFF. Full variable domain (missing parts from reference TRBV19 and TRBJ2-2): DGGITQSPKYLFRKEGQNVTLSCEQNLNHDAMYWYRQDPGQGLRLIYYSQIVNDFQKGDIAEGYSVSREKKESFPLTVTSAQKNPTAFYLCASRLPGTGELFFGEGSRLTVL.

This clonotype is medium-sized. The chain has TRBV29-1 and TRBJ1-6; no clear D. The CDR3 is made up of 13 amino acids. Trimming took 3 bases from V and 7 from J, leaving 10 bases between them. The germline CDR1 and CDR2 sequences are SQVTM and ANQGSEA. CDR3 protein: CSVEIGGNSPLHF. The CDR3 bases are TGCAGCGTTGAGATCGGAGGGAATTCACCCCTCCACTTT.